The present entry profiles one T cell receptor beta chain with its context. Original data processing: Amplified reference gene primers provided the basis for estimating nucleated cell counts. Clones were sequenced by immunoSEQ multiplex PCR, and TCRdb holds only the in-frame ones, with some missing. V and J calls and clone size follow that table, whereas D and trimming were derived from the DNA. The table includes approximately 380,000 clones, 85% detected once. The data originate from a study of blood T cell repertoires in COVID-19. Study-level background: Sites across the United States, Italy and Spain contributed samples from acute and convalescent COVID-19. The cDNA or gDNA used as material had been derived from T cells, B-cell-depleted T cells, or PBMCs.

The germline V and J ends were trimmed by 6 bases and 0 bases, with 15 bases remaining between them. CDR1 and CDR2 (germline): SNHLY, FYNNEI. This CDR3 has 16 residues. Sequencing input: peripheral blood. The receptor comes from a woman aged 18-30 years with acute or convalescent COVID-19. The rearrangement links TRBV2 to TRBJ2-1, with D possibly TRBD2 on 6 matching bases. The DNA for the CDR3 is TGTGCCAGCAGACGACGTAGCGGAGTCTCCTACAATGAGCAGTTCTTC. Translation gives CASRRRSGVSYNEQFF.